This T cell receptor (beta chain) was recovered during a study of T cell changes during pregnancy in multiple sclerosis. TCRdb keeps only in-frame clones here, not all; method: immunoSEQ multiplex PCR. The repertoire has 85,000 to 90,000 clones, approximately 93% of them found once; the top ten carry less than 2%. There are 17 residues in the CDR3. The receptor comes from a female donor in good health, enrolled as a control in a pregnancy study. The starting material was peripheral blood, obtained after pregnancy. The chain uses TRBV12-1 and TRBJ2-5; the table names TRBD2, a call not compared with the DNA. TRBV12-1 is given as a pseudogene. The DNA of the CDR3 is TGTGCCAGCAGGCCCGGACTAGCGGGATCGTTTCAAGAGACCCAGTACTTC. Translation: CASRPGLAGSFQETQYF.